The T cell receptor beta chain under discussion was sequenced for a study of blood T cell repertoires in COVID-19 (TCRdb year 2020). The study in broad terms: Samples from collaborators originated in the United States, Italy and Spain and spanned both the acute and convalescent phases of COVID-19. The material from the prospective study consisted of cDNA or gDNA derived from T cells, B-cell-depleted T cells, or PBMCs. Subjects who had been exposed to COVID-19, were actively infected with it, or had recovered from it provided the deeply sampled blood TCRbeta repertoires that made up the dataset. The repertoires were released in a freely available public database meant as a resource for research on the immune response to SARS-CoV-2. The samples were drawn from two sources: the first 160 participants of the ongoing ImmuneRACE study, and 1,254 subjects contributed by 6 global collaborators. The sample metadata nearly always contained a de-identified subject ID, COVID-19 status, age in years and sex. Where available, HLA class I and class II types were obtained from metadata supplied by the sample provider rather than from assay-based typing.

Whole blood was collected in K2EDTA tubes by collaborating institutions according to the institutions' own protocols. For TCRbeta analysis, collaborators shipped samples in one of three forms: frozen whole blood, isolated PBMCs, or DNA extracted from either of those sample types. On this clone itself: The specificity of this receptor is unknown. No much larger clonotype is one base removed from it; base qualities were not supplied.

Results the study describes overall, beyond this receptor: How much clinical and demographic metadata was included differed by source and by participant, and the metadata was provided uncurated.

The immunoSEQ Assay, a bias-controlled multiplex PCR, was used to amplify TCRbeta CDR3 regions from genomic DNA. The study's own analysis went as follows. The number of nucleated cells in each sample was estimated by amplification of reference gene primers within the assay. Sequence reads were collapsed and filtered to measure the absolute abundance of every unique TCRbeta CDR3 rearrangement. For each sample, productive Simpson clonality was calculated as the square root of Simpson's diversity index across productive rearrangements. Held by TCRdb, this immuneACCESS table contains in-frame sequences only and omits some clones. Under half of the omission traces to an unresolved V gene where checked; the cause of the rest is unknown. D and trimming come from the DNA, and the V and J calls and clone size come from that table. The sample includes 300,000 to 400,000 clones, with more than 70% observed a single time. Jointly, the top ten make up 2.5% to 3% of the sample.

The sample taken for sequencing was peripheral blood. This clonotype was obtained from a man under 40 with active or convalescent COVID-19.

The sequenced DNA: TGTGCCAGCAGCCCAATTCCGGGGAACGAGCAGTACTTC. It encodes CASSPIPGNEQYF. This chain is built from TRBV5-4 and TRBJ2-7; the D segment could be TRBD2, given 5 matching bases. Reading the germline V gene (reference sequence) gives CDR1 SGHNT and CDR2 YYREEE. V and J are truncated by 4 bases and 5 bases respectively, leaving an intervening sequence of 13 bases. Inclusive of the bounding cysteine and phenylalanine, the CDR3 is 13 residues long. Just CDR3 DNA is preserved here, 39 bases in frame from base 1.